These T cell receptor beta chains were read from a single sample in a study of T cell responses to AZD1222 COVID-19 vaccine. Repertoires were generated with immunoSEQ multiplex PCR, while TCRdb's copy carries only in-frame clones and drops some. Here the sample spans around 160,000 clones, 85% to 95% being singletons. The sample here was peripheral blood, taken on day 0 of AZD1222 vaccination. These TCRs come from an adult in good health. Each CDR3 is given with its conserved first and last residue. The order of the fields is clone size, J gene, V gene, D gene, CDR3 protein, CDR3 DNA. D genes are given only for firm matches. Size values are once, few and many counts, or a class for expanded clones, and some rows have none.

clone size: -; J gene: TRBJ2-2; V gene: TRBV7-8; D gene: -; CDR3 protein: CASSSYRAPWGGELFF; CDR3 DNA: TGTGCCAGCAGCTCCTACCGGGCCCCGTGGGGCGGGGAGCTGTTTTTT
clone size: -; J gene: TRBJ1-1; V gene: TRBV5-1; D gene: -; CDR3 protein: CASSLVGGGSTEAFF; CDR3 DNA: TGCGCCAGCAGCTTGGTGGGGGGCGGGAGCACTGAAGCTTTCTTT
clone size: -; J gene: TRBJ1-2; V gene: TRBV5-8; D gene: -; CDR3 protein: CASSSRDVGGYTF; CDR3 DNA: TGTGCCAGCAGCTCCCGGGATGTAGGTGGCTACACCTTC
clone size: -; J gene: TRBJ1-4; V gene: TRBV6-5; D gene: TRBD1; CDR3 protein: CASSWTRTGDEKLFF; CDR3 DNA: TGTGCCAGCAGCTGGACCAGGACAGGGGACGAAAAACTGTTTTTT
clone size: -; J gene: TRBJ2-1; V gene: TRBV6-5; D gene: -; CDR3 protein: CASSYGTQSYNEQFF; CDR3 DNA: TGTGCCAGCAGTTACGGGACCCAGTCCTACAATGAGCAGTTCTTC
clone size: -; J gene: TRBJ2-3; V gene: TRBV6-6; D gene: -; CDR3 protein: CASSYAHKSTDTQYF; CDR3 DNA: TGTGCCAGCAGTTACGCCCACAAGAGCACAGATACGCAGTATTTT
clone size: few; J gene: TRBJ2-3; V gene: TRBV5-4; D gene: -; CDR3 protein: CASSPMGAGTDTQYF; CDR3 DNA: TGTGCCAGCAGCCCTATGGGGGCGGGTACAGATACGCAGTATTTT
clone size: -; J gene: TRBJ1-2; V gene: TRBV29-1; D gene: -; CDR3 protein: CSVEKGVENYGYTF; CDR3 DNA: TGCAGCGTTGAAAAGGGGGTTGAAAACTATGGCTACACCTTC
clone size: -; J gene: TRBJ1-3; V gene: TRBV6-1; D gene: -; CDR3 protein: CASSEWPGNTIYF; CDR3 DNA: TGTGCCAGCAGTGAATGGCCCGGAAACACCATATATTTT
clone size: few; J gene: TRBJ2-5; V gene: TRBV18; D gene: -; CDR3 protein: CASSSGGVGLYQETQYF; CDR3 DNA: TGTGCCAGCTCCTCAGGCGGGGTCGGATTGTACCAAGAGACCCAGTACTTC
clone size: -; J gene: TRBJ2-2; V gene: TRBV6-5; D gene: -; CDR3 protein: CASLSSGELFF; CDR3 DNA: TGTGCCAGCCTTTCGTCCGGGGAGCTGTTTTTT
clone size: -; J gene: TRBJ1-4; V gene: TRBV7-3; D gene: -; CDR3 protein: CASSASPGTKLFF; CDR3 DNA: TGTGCCAGCAGTGCCTCACCTGGGACTAAACTGTTTTTT
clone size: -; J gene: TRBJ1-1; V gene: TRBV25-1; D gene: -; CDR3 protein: CASRRDKNTEAFF; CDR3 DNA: TGTGCCAGCAGAAGGGACAAGAACACTGAAGCTTTCTTT
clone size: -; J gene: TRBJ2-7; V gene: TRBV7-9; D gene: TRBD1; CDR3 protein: CASSNSPGTGPTYEQYF; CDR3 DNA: TGTGCCAGCAGCAACTCCCCCGGGACAGGGCCCACCTACGAGCAGTACTTC
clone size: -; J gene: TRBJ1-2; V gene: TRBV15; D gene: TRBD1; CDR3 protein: CATSRPDRVSGYTF; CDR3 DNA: TGTGCCACCAGCAGACCGGACAGGGTATCTGGCTACACCTTC
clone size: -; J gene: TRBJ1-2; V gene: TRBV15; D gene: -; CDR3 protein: CATSSDTQGTYGYTF; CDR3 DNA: TGTGCCACCAGCAGCGACACACAGGGTACCTATGGCTACACCTTC
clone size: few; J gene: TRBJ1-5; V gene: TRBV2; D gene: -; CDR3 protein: CASSEGWESNQPQHF; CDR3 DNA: TGTGCCAGCAGTGAAGGTTGGGAGAGCAATCAGCCCCAGCATTTT
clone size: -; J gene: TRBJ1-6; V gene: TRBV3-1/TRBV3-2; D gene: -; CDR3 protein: CASSLTAGDSPLHF; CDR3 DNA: TGTGCCAGCAGCTTAACGGCAGGGGACTCACCCCTCCACTTT
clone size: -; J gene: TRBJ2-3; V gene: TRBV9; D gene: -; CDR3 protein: CASSASSDTQYF; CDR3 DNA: TGTGCCAGCAGCGCTTCGAGCGATACGCAGTATTTT
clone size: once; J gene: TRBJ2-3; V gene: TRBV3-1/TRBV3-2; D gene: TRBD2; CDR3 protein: CASSQELAGIYTDTQYF; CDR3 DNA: TGTGCCAGCAGCCAAGAACTAGCGGGAATTTACACAGATACGCAGTATTTT
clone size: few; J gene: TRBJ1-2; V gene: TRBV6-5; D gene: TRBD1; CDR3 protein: CASSYRQGQGASGYTF; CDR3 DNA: TGTGCCAGCAGTTACCGCCAAGGACAGGGGGCTTCGGGCTACACCTTC
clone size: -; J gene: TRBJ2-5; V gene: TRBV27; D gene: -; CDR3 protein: CASSPGGGTQYF; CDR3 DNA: TGTGCCAGCAGTCCAGGGGGAGGGACCCAGTACTTC
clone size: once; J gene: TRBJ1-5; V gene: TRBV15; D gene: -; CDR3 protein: CATSRDNRGGQPQHF; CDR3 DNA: TGTGCCACCAGCAGAGATAATAGGGGGGGGCAGCCCCAGCATTTT
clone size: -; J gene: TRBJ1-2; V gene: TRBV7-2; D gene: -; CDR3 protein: CASSLLSAGRGVNGYTF; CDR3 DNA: TGTGCCAGCAGCTTATTATCAGCGGGCCGCGGGGTTAATGGCTACACCTTC
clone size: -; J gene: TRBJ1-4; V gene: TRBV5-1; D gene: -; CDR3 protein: CASSRDSTNEKLFF; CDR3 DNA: TGCGCCAGCAGCAGGGACTCAACTAATGAAAAACTGTTTTTT
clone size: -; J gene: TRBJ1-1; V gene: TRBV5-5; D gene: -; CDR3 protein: CASSLVPNTEAFF; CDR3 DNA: TGTGCCAGCAGCTTGGTTCCGAACACTGAAGCTTTCTTT
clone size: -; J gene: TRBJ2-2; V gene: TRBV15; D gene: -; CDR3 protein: CATSRDVVGELFF; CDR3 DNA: TGTGCCACCAGCAGAGATGTGGTCGGGGAGCTGTTTTTT
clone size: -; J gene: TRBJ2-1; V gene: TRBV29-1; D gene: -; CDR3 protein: CSVVSVAYNEQFF; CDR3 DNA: TGCAGCGTTGTAAGCGTTGCCTACAATGAGCAGTTCTTC
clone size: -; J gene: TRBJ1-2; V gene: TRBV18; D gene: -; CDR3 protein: CASSPMSGHGYTF; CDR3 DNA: TGTGCCAGCTCACCAATGAGCGGCCACGGCTACACCTTC
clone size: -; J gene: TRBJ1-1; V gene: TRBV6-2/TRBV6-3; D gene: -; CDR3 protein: CASSYSRVSAFF; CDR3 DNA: TGTGCCAGCAGTTACTCGAGGGTATCAGCTTTCTTT
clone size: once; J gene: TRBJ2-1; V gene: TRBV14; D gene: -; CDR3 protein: CASSQPGRYEQFF; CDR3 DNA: TGTGCCAGCAGCCAGCCGGGGCGTTATGAGCAGTTCTTC
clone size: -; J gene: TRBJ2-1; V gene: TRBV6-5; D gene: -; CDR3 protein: CASSYGEGLRDEQFF; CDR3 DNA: TGTGCCAGCAGTTACGGAGAGGGGCTGCGGGATGAGCAGTTCTTC
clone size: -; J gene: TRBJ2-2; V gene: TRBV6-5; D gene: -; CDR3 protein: CASSSRMTLSGELFF; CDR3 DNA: TGTGCCAGCAGTTCCCGCATGACCCTTAGCGGGGAGCTGTTTTTT
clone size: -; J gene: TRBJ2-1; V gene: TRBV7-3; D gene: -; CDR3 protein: CASSTTGFNEQFF; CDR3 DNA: TGTGCCAGCAGCACAACAGGGTTTAATGAGCAGTTCTTC
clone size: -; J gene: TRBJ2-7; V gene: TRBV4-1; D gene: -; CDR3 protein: CASSQTMALYEQYF; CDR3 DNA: TGCGCCAGCAGCCAGACAATGGCCCTCTACGAGCAGTACTTC
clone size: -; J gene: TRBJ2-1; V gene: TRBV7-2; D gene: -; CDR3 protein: CASSLFWASSYNEQFF; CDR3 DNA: TGTGCCAGCAGCCTCTTTTGGGCGAGCTCCTACAATGAGCAGTTCTTC
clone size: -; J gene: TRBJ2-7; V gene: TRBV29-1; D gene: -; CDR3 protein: CSVEADRTSKQQYF; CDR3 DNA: TGCAGCGTTGAAGCTGACAGGACGTCTAAGCAGCAGTACTTC
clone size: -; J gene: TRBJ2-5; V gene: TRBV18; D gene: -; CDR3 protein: CASSPPYGETQYF; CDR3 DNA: TGTGCCAGCTCACCTCCATATGGGGAGACCCAGTACTTC
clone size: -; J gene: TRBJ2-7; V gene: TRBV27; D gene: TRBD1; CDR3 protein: CASSLDRGANEQYF; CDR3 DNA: TGTGCCAGCAGTTTGGACAGGGGGGCGAACGAGCAGTACTTC
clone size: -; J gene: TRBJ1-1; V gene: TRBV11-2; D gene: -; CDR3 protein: CASRGSGIYNTEAFF; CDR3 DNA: TGTGCCAGCAGGGGATCAGGGATTTATAACACTGAAGCTTTCTTT
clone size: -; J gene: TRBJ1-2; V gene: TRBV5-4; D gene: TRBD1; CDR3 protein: CASSLWDRESGYTF; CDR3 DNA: TGTGCCAGCAGCTTGTGGGACAGGGAAAGTGGCTACACCTTC
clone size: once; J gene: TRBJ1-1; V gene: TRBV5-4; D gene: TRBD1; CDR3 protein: CASTGQGTNTEAFF; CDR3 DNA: TGTGCCAGCACCGGACAGGGGACGAACACTGAAGCTTTCTTT
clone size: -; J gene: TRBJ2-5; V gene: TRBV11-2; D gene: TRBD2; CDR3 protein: CASSLGLAGQETQYF; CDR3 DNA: TGTGCCAGCAGCTTAGGACTAGCGGGGCAAGAGACCCAGTACTTC
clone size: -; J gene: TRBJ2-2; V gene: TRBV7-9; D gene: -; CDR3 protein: CASSSAGRKSISNTGELFF; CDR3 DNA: TGTGCCAGCAGCTCCGCGGGTCGTAAATCAATTTCAAACACCGGGGAGCTGTTTTTT
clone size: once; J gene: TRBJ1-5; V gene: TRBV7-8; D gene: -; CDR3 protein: CASSLRGGAGNQPQHF; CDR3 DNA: TGTGCCAGCAGCCTAAGGGGAGGGGCCGGGAATCAGCCCCAGCATTTT